The 14 T cell receptor beta chains in this list originate from one sample, sequenced in a study of T cell repertoires in cytomegalovirus infection. MiXCR, run by TCRdb on the reads, gives a single entry per CDR3 protein. The repertoire includes roughly 720,000 distinct CDR3 sequences, 35% of them detected once, and around 3% sits in the top ten. Sequencing input: PBMCs. Receptor source: a human donor in good health (CMV status not recorded). Some clones in this sample may be carry-over from other donors' samples.

This clonotype occurred many times. The chain has TRBV19 and TRBJ1-5, with TRBD1 identical over 7 bases. Germline lookup yields CDR1 LNHDA and CDR2 SQIVND (reference sequence). Losses at the gene ends were 7 bases for V and 4 bases for J; bases not matched to a gene: 1. This CDR3 is 12 amino acids long. The CDR3 loop is CASNRGNQPQHF. CDR3 in DNA: TGTGCCAGTAACAGGGGAAATCAGCCCCAGCATTTT.

This chain uses TRBV7-6 with TRBJ2-7; TRBD2 agrees at 7 bases. Germline V CDR1 and CDR2: SGHVS, FNYEAQ. The CDR3 contains 13 residues. Trimming removed 4 bases from V and 5 bases from J; junction bases left unmatched: 5. CDR3 bases: TGTGCCAGCAGCTCACAGGCGGGGGACGAGCAGTACTTC. It is translated as CASSSQAGDEQYF.

The table lists this clonotype with a few counts. The chain joins TRBV5-1 to TRBJ2-5; D is perhaps TRBD1 (5 bases). Trimming removed 3 bases at V and 5 bases at J, with 20 bases between. Per the germline V gene, CDR1 is SGHRS and CDR2 is YFSETQ. CDR3 length equals 16 residues. The CDR3 coding sequence is TGCGCCAGCAGCTCGAGGCCGACAGCAGGTTTGGAGACCCAGTACTTC. Amino acid sequence: CASSSRPTAGLETQYF.

This clonotype was observed a few times. The CDR3 loop reads CASSRTGLNGNYGYTF. CDR3 bases: TGTGCCAGCAGCCGGACAGGCCTCAACGGGAACTATGGCTACACCTTC. The V gene is TRBV6-1, the J gene TRBJ1-2; 7 bases are shared with TRBD1. Trimming at V came to 6 bases and at J to 2 bases, leaving 12 bases not matched to a gene. Germline V gene sequence: CDR1 MNHNS, CDR2 SASEGT. The CDR3 is 16 amino acids.

The sample holds a few counts of this clonotype. This chain links TRBV12-3 or TRBV12-4 with TRBJ1-4; D is unresolved. The CDR3 length is 15 residues. Trimming cost V 3 bases and J 1 base, with 9 bases left between them. CDR3 sequence (DNA): TGTGCCAGCAGTTTCTTGGAGAAAACTAATGAAAAACTGTTTTTT. Amino acids: CASSFLEKTNEKLFF.

The chain has TRBV24-1 and TRBJ1-5, with D perhaps matching TRBD1 (5 bases). This CDR3 contains 15 residues. Trimming took off 3 bases at V and 7 bases at J, with 15 bases between the two ends. Germline V gene data show CDR1 as KGHDR and CDR2 as SFDVKD. As DNA, the CDR3 is TGTGCCACCAGTGATGGGGACGGCCAGCTGCAGCCCCAGCATTTT. Translating gives CATSDGDGQLQPQHF.

As to this clonotype: Its ends do not fully match the called genes, so a read error is possible. The chain uses TRBV7-2 and TRBJ1-6, with 7 bases lining up with TRBD1. The CDR3 consists of 17 residues. CDR1 and CDR2 from the germline V gene are SGHTA and FQGNSA. This chain's CDR3 is CASSLVPGQSQNSPIPF. Written as DNA, the CDR3 is TGTGCCAGCAGCTTAGTGCCGGGACAGAGCCAAAATTCACCCATCCCCTTT.

This clonotype was seen a few times. This sequence joins TRBV19 and TRBJ2-7, with TRBD1 identical over 9 bases. Looked up from germline, CDR1 is LNHDA and CDR2 is SQIVND (reference sequence). Losses at the gene ends were 3 bases for V and 3 bases for J; bases not matched to a gene: 3. The CDR3 runs 14 residues. In DNA, the CDR3 is TGTGCCAGTAGTATTACAGGGGGCGGCTACGAGCAGTACTTC. Translation gives CASSITGGGYEQYF.

The CDR3, as DNA: TGTGCCAGTAGTATTTTACCAGGGTTGGGCGCTTTCTTT. It codes for CASSILPGLGAFF. The chain joins TRBV19 to TRBJ1-1; a possible D gene is TRBD1 (5 bases). Germline V gives CDR1 LNHDA, CDR2 SQIVND (reference sequence). Between the trimmed V and J ends, which lost 3 bases and 11 bases, there was a span of 16 bases. The CDR3 runs 13 residues.

This chain uses TRBV7-9 with TRBJ1-5, with no clear D. CDR3 size: 14 residues. From germline, CDR1 is SEHNR and CDR2 FQNEAQ (reference sequence). Trimming pared 5 bases from V and 5 bases from J, leaving 13 bases between. The CDR3 nucleotides read TGTGCCAGCAGCCCCCTCCTCGAGGATCAGCCCCAGCATTTT. Encoded protein: CASSPLLEDQPQHF.

V is TRBV12-3 or TRBV12-4 and J is TRBJ1-6; D gene unclear. This CDR3 is built from 14 residues. Trimming removed 6 bases from V and 9 bases from J, with 15 bases in between. The CDR3 DNA reads as TGTGCCAGCAGCGAGGGCCGTGGCAGTTCACCCCTCCACTTT. Protein: CASSEGRGSSPLHF.

This clonotype was counted between two and nine times. The CDR3: CASRPGQHNSPLHF. The CDR3, as DNA: TGTGCCAGCAGACCGGGACAGCATAATTCACCCCTCCACTTT. The rearrangement uses TRBV28 and TRBJ1-6, with 7 bases matching TRBD1. With 6 bases clipped from V and 5 bases from J, the junction kept 4 bases outside the gene matches. Germline CDR1 and CDR2: MDHEN and SYDVKM. This CDR3 is 14 amino acids long.

This clonotype was observed a few times. The chain carries TRBV12-3 or TRBV12-4 and TRBJ2-5; TRBD2 is a possible D gene (6 bases). This CDR3 region has 14 residues. Trimming pared 7 bases from V and 5 bases from J, leaving 17 bases between. The CDR3 loop reads CASNTRGSQETQYF. CDR3 DNA sequence: TGTGCCAGCAATACCCGGGGGAGCCAGGAGACCCAGTACTTC.

This chain joins TRBV7-2 and TRBJ1-1; 9 positions match TRBD1. Trimming cost V 6 bases and J 4 bases; bases outside gene matches: 6. Per germline, CDR1 SGHTA and CDR2 FQGNSA. The CDR3 extends over 14 amino acids. DNA of the CDR3: TGTGCCAGCAGTCGGGACAGGGTAATCACTGAAGCTTTCTTT. Its protein is CASSRDRVITEAFF.